A selection of T cell receptor beta chains follows, all from one sample in a study of CD8+ T cells in alopecia areata. Libraries were prepared by immunoSEQ multiplex PCR; TCRdb keeps only in-frame clonotypes and omits some of them. There are 85,000 to 95,000 clones in the sample; approximately 70% occur only once, and around 15% lies in the top ten. The starting material was CD8+ T cells sorted from blood, obtained around week 42, from a patient treated with tofacitinib. Every receptor here comes from a human donor with alopecia areata. Each CDR3 is given with its conserved first and last residue. D genes are given only for firm matches. Size is omitted from some rows. Given values are once, few, many or a class for expanded clones.

>once|TRBJ1-1|TRBD1|TRBV29-1
TGCAGCGTTCCTGGGACAGGGGGCACTGAAGCTTTCTTT
CSVPGTGGTEAFF
>.|TRBJ2-4|.|TRBV1
TGCACCAGCAGCCAAGAGGGGTATAACAGGGGGAGGCAAAACATTCAGTACTTC
CTSSQEGYNRGRQNIQYF
>.|TRBJ1-2|.|TRBV29-1
TGCAGCGTTCCCGGGGATGGCTACACCTTC
CSVPGDGYTF
>.|TRBJ1-2|.|TRBV29-1
TGCAGCGTTAGGGGCGGGGGTGGCTACACCTTC
CSVRGGGGYTF
>.|TRBJ2-3|.|TRBV7-9
TGTGCCAGCAGCCCTCCGTACGGGGGAACAGATACGCAGTATTTT
CASSPPYGGTDTQYF
>.|TRBJ2-1|.|TRBV4-1
TGCGCCAGCAGCCATAGCCTTACCAATGAGCAGTTCTTC
CASSHSLTNEQFF
>.|TRBJ1-1|.|TRBV4-3
TGCGCCAGCAGCAACAGGGACCGGAACACTGAAGCTTTCTTT
CASSNRDRNTEAFF
>.|TRBJ2-5|.|TRBV6-1
TGTGCCAGCAGTGAAGTGGAGTGGGGGGAAGAGACCCAGTACTTC
CASSEVEWGEETQYF
>once|TRBJ2-1|.|TRBV7-2
TGTGCCAGCAGCTTAGGTAGACATGAGCAGTTCTTC
CASSLGRHEQFF
>.|TRBJ1-1|.|TRBV6-5
TGTGCCAGCAGTTACTCGAATCAGGGAGAAGCTTTCTTT
CASSYSNQGEAFF
>.|TRBJ2-7|.|TRBV5-1
TGCGCCAGCAGCGTTCAGGGTGGCGACGAGCAGTACTTC
CASSVQGGDEQYF